Here is one TCR beta chain with its context. Its antigen is still unknown. This entry belongs to a study of beta chain features in type 1 diabetes. Overall study results and limits: Type 1 diabetes patients showed a moderate but significant shortening of TCRB CDR3s in all four CD4+ subsets.

Expressed TCRB transcripts were sequenced because the isolated RNA had all been reverse transcribed beforehand. TCRdb keeps only in-frame clones here, not all; method: immunoSEQ multiplex PCR. Among 100,000 to 150,000 clones listed, about 16% were seen once. V was shortened by 3 bases and J by 10 bases, with 18 bases between the two germline ends. CDR3 length: 14 residues. Germline assignment: CDR1 SQVTM and CDR2 ANQGSEA. Sequenced material: central memory CD4+ T cells from blood. This chain joins TRBV29-1 and TRBJ1-4; possible D gene TRBD1, 5 bases. This sequence originates from a man younger than 45 with type 1 diabetes. The CDR3 spells CSVEGTNGQGKLFF. DNA of the CDR3: TGCAGCGTTGAGGGGACCAACGGGCAGGGAAAACTGTTTTTT.